The 30 T cell receptor beta chains presented below share a single source sample, sequenced in a study of T cells after yellow fever vaccination. TCRdb used MiXCR to reprocess the 5' RACE reads, holding one entry per CDR3 protein. The sample holds tens of thousands of distinct CDR3 sequences, approximately 7.4% seen once. Here the sequenced sample was CD8+ T cells sorted from PBMCs, taken 15 days after the yellow fever booster vaccination. The receptors were sampled from a man younger than 45 who received the YFV17D yellow fever vaccine.

This clonotype was picked up many times. The chain recombines TRBV29-1 with TRBJ2-7, with 7 positions matching TRBD2. CDR1 and CDR2 from the germline V gene are SQVTM and ANQGSEA. The CDR3 has 13 amino acids. Unmatched junction bases numbered 5, after V lost 4 bases and J lost 2 bases. The CDR3 bases are TGCAGCGTTGTCGCGGGAGTGGCCTACGAGCAGTACTTC. Its translation: CSVVAGVAYEQYF.

This clonotype was seen repeatedly, ten times or more. The chain carries TRBV18 and TRBJ2-3; D is unclear. Trimming cost V 8 bases and J 2 bases, with 5 bases left between them. There are 11 residues in the CDR3. Germline V gene data show CDR1 as KGHSH and CDR2 as LQKENI. The CDR3 sequence is CASTVTDTQYF. CDR3 coding DNA: TGTGCCAGCACAGTCACAGATACGCAGTATTTT.

This clonotype was counted at least ten times. The chain employs TRBV12-3 or TRBV12-4 and TRBJ2-2; D ambiguous. The germline V and J ends were trimmed by 6 bases and 4 bases, with 12 bases remaining between them. This CDR3 region has 14 residues. Here the CDR3 DNA reads TGTGCCAGCAGCCTGGGTGACATCACCGGGGAGCTGTTTTTT. Translation: CASSLGDITGELFF.

The CDR3 DNA follows: TGTGCCAGCGGCGCTGGGCCTAGCGGGGATTACACAGATACGCAGTATTTT. It yields the protein CASGAGPSGDYTDTQYF. The rearrangement uses TRBV7-9 and TRBJ2-3; 9 bases are a match to TRBD2. This CDR3 spans 17 amino acids. The V gene end was trimmed by 8 bases and the J gene end by 2 bases; junction bases not matched to a gene: 14. In germline, CDR1 is SEHNR, CDR2 FQNEAQ (reference sequence).

This clonotype was recorded at least ten times. The chain uses TRBV29-1 and TRBJ2-3; weak D call: TRBD1 (6 bases). This CDR3 is 14 amino acids long. Germline V lookup: CDR1 SQVTM, CDR2 ANQGSEA. V was cut by 7 bases and J by 4 bases, with 18 bases left in between. The DNA for the CDR3 is TGCAGCGCCGAGATCCAGGGGACACCAGATACGCAGTATTTT. The encoded protein is CSAEIQGTPDTQYF.

This clonotype was picked up many times. The chain uses TRBV12-5 and TRBJ2-7, with D maybe TRBD2 (5 bases). V was cut by 1 base and J by 0 bases, with 10 bases left in between. CDR1 is LGHNT and CDR2 is FRNRAP in the germline V gene. The CDR3 length is 15 residues. For the CDR3, the DNA is TGTGCTAGTGGTTTGGCTAGCAAGAGCTCCTACGAGCAGTACTTC. Translation: CASGLASKSSYEQYF.

This clonotype was counted between two and nine times. The chain employs TRBV7-8 and TRBJ2-3; 8 positions agree with TRBD1. Trimming took 8 bases from V and 4 from J; bases not matched to a gene: 14. Germline V gene sequence: CDR1 SGHVS, CDR2 FQNEAQ. This CDR3 has 16 amino acids. CDR3: CASAPPETGVSDTQYF. The CDR3 bases are TGTGCCAGCGCCCCCCCCGAGACAGGGGTATCAGATACGCAGTATTTT.

The chain has TRBV7-2 and TRBJ2-7; 7 nucleotides agree with TRBD2. J lost 3 bases, V lost 5 bases, and 4 bases had no gene match. The CDR3 is 13 amino acids. Germline V gene data show CDR1 as SGHTA and CDR2 as FQGNSA. CDR3 amino acids: CASSPSGGYEQYF. CDR3 nucleotides: TGTGCCAGCAGCCCCTCGGGAGGCTACGAGCAGTACTTC.

This clonotype was recorded once. A much bigger clone sits one base away, suggesting this may be a read error. The chain links TRBV6-5 to TRBJ2-5; D not certain. The V gene lost 2 bases and the J gene lost 4 bases, with 8 bases spanning the gap. Germline assignment: CDR1 MNHEY and CDR2 SVGAGI. The CDR3 spans 13 residues. The CDR3 loop is CASSYLGRETQYF. CDR3 DNA sequence: TGTGCCAGCAGTTACCTCGGCCGAGAGACCCAGTACTTC.

This clonotype has a count of ten or more. The chain has TRBV5-1 and TRBJ2-3; D remains unclear. The germline V gene encodes CDR1 SGHRS and CDR2 YFSETQ. V lost 5 bases and J 2 bases, leaving 12 bases between the germline ends. The CDR3 totals 14 residues. CDR3 sequence (DNA): TGCGCCAGCAGGCAGGTTTCCGCCACAGATACGCAGTATTTT. This codes for CASRQVSATDTQYF.

This clonotype was detected a few times. CDR3 protein: CASSFGPAEQYF. CDR3 in DNA: TGTGCCAGCAGCTTCGGACCTGCCGAGCAGTACTTC. The chain employs TRBV7-2 and TRBJ2-7, with D hard to call. Trimming left V 3 bases short and J 6 bases short, with 9 bases between. The CDR3 contains 12 residues. The germline V gene encodes CDR1 SGHTA and CDR2 FQGNSA.

This clonotype was detected many times. The V gene is TRBV12-3 or TRBV12-4, the J gene TRBJ2-7, with unresolved D. The V gene lost 2 bases and the J gene lost 5 bases, with 4 bases spanning the gap. This CDR3 is 11 amino acids long. In DNA form, the CDR3 reads TGTGCCAGCAGTTTAACCCACGAGCAGTACTTC. As protein: CASSLTHEQYF.

This clonotype was seen ten or more times. The rearrangement uses TRBV15 and TRBJ2-3, with D perhaps assigned TRBD1 or TRBD2 (5 bases each). The CDR3 totals 14 residues. Germline CDR1 and CDR2: LNHNV and YYDKDF (reference sequence). Trimming removed 3 bases at V and 0 bases at J, with 7 bases between. The DNA of the CDR3 is TGTGCCACCAGCAGGTGGGACAGCACAGATACGCAGTATTTT. It codes for CATSRWDSTDTQYF.

This clonotype came up many times. This sequence joins TRBV27 and TRBJ2-6; D is undetermined. Looked up from germline, CDR1 is MNHEY and CDR2 is SMNVEV (reference sequence). The germline V and J ends were trimmed by 5 bases and 0 bases, with 8 bases remaining between them. CDR3 size: 15 residues. The CDR3 bases are TGTGCCAGCAGTGAAAGTGACTCTGGGGCCAACGTCCTGACTTTC. Protein product: CASSESDSGANVLTF. The complete variable domain, with remaining parts taken from reference TRBV27 and TRBJ2-6, reads EAQVTQNPRYLITVTGKKLTVTCSQNMNHEYMSWYRQDPGLGLRQIYYSMNVEVTDKGDVPEGYKVSRKEKRNFPLILESPSPNQTSLYFCASSESDSGANVLTFGAGSRLTVL.

This clonotype was recorded many times. This chain joins TRBV20-1 and TRBJ2-1; D is possibly TRBD1 (6 bases). Germline values: CDR1 DFQATT, CDR2 SNEGSKA (reference sequence). V was trimmed by 2 bases and J by 8 bases, leaving 16 bases between them. The CDR3 has 14 amino acids. Written as DNA, the CDR3 is TGCAGTGCTAGACCTCGCGGCAGGGGTCATGAGCAGTTCTTC. Its protein product is CSARPRGRGHEQFF.

This clonotype was counted ten times or more. The chain carries TRBV7-2 and TRBJ2-7, with a tentative D call TRBD2 (6 bases). CDR1 and CDR2 from the germline V gene are SGHTA and FQGNSA. The CDR3 is 17 residues long. Trimming took 3 bases from V and 0 from J, leaving 18 bases between them. In DNA form, the CDR3 reads TGTGCCAGCAGCTTTCATGGGACTCCCAAATACTCCTACGAGCAGTACTTC. Protein: CASSFHGTPKYSYEQYF.

Many counts were recorded for this clonotype. This chain links TRBV6-5 with TRBJ2-2; D is possibly TRBD2 (5 bases). The length of the CDR3 is 16 residues. V was clipped by 0 bases and J by 3 bases, with 11 bases between them. Per germline, CDR1 MNHEY and CDR2 SVGAGI. For the CDR3, the DNA is TGTGCCAGCAGTTACTCGGTGTCTAGCCACACCGGGGAGCTGTTTTTT. This translates into CASSYSVSSHTGELFF.

This clonotype came up many times. The chain joins TRBV20-1 to TRBJ2-2; no reliable D call. Germline-derived CDR1 and CDR2 are DFQATT and SNEGSKA (reference sequence). The CDR3 spans 14 residues. V lost 0 bases and J lost 3, with 8 bases in between. The CDR3 nucleotides are TGCAGTGCTAGAGATCACAGAGACACCGGGGAGCTGTTTTTT. As protein: CSARDHRDTGELFF.

Comments on this clonotype: This may be a read error, as it is one base from a much larger clone. The V gene is TRBV11-3, the J gene TRBJ2-2; a weak D match, TRBD2 (5 bases). The CDR3 sequence is 12 residues long. Germline loops: CDR1 SGHNT, CDR2 YENEEA. In DNA form, the CDR3 reads TGTGCCAGCCGAACAAACACCGGGAAGCTGTTTTTT. Translation gives CASRTNTGKLFF. Full variable domain (remainder filled in from reference TRBV11-3 and TRBJ2-2): EAGVVQSPRYKIIEKKQPVAFWCNPISGHNTLYWYLQNLGQGPELLIRYENEEAVDDSQLPKDRFSAERLKGVDSTLKIQPAELGDSAVYLCASRTNTGKLFFGEGSRLTVL.

This clonotype was counted at least ten times. The rearrangement links TRBV6-1 to TRBJ2-5; TRBD1 aligns across 9 bases. Germline assignment: CDR1 MNHNS and CDR2 SASEGT. V was pared by 4 bases and J by 5 bases, with 2 bases of the junction left unmatched. The CDR3 is 13 amino acids. The CDR3 region is CASSGTGAETQYF. Here the CDR3 DNA reads TGTGCCAGCAGTGGGACAGGGGCGGAGACCCAGTACTTC.

In its sample, this clonotype was seen many times. This chain uses TRBV29-1 with TRBJ2-1; 15 positions agree with TRBD2. Germline V lookup: CDR1 SQVTM, CDR2 ANQGSEA. This CDR3 contains 18 residues. V dropped 3 bases and J dropped 4; count of bases not matched to a gene: 10. The CDR3 here is CSVETGTSGRRGYNEQFF. The CDR3 DNA sequence: TGCAGCGTTGAGACCGGGACTAGCGGGAGGAGGGGATACAATGAGCAGTTCTTC.

This clonotype was seen at least ten times. The V call is TRBV28, the J call TRBJ2-7, with D unresolved. The CDR3 totals 13 residues. CDR1 MDHEN and CDR2 SYDVKM come from the germline V gene. Trimming stripped 6 bases from V and 0 bases from J, with 9 bases between. The chain's CDR3 is CASSRHGSYEQYF. The DNA of the CDR3 is TGTGCCAGCAGCCGGCATGGCTCCTACGAGCAGTACTTC.

The chain links TRBV20-1 to TRBJ2-1, with TRBD2 identical over 14 bases. V shed 6 bases and J 1 base; nucleotides not matched to a gene: 14. This CDR3 has 19 amino acids. CDR1 and CDR2 from the germline V gene are DFQATT and SNEGSKA (reference sequence). CDR3 amino acids: CSAEGTSGRNEESYNEQFF. CDR3 nucleotides: TGCAGTGCCGAGGGGACTAGCGGGAGAAACGAAGAGTCCTACAATGAGCAGTTCTTC.

The sample holds a few counts of this clonotype. The V gene is TRBV11-2, the J gene TRBJ2-5, with TRBD1 matching over 9 bases. The CDR3 consists of 14 residues. V was pared by 8 bases and J by 0 bases, with 4 bases of the junction left unmatched. The germline gives CDR1 SGHAT, CDR2 FQNNGV. The CDR3 nucleotides are TGTGCCAGCGACGGACAGGGGTACCAAGAGACCCAGTACTTC. Its translation: CASDGQGYQETQYF. Based on the CDR3 plus reference TRBV11-2 and TRBJ2-5, the full variable domain is EAGVAQSPRYKIIEKRQSVAFWCNPISGHATLYWYQQILGQGPKLLIQFQNNGVVDDSQLPKDRFSAERLKGVDSTLKIQPAKLEDSAVYLCASDGQGYQETQYFGPGTRLLVL.

This clonotype has only one observation. A clone one base away is much larger, so this may be a read error. The chain recombines TRBV6-2 or TRBV6-3 with TRBJ2-2; 13 nucleotides match TRBD2. The germline V gene encodes CDR1 MNHEY and CDR2 SVGEGT. This CDR3 is built from 16 residues. The chain's CDR3 is CASRPGLAGHTVELFF. CDR3 DNA sequence: TGTGCCAGCAGGCCGGGACTAGCGGGACACACCGTGGAGCTGTTTTTT.

With respect to this clonotype: A much larger clone sits a single nucleotide away, making a read error possible. This chain connects TRBV9 to TRBJ2-2; 8 bases fit TRBD2. The germline CDR1 and CDR2 sequences are SGDLS and YYNGEE. CDR3 size: 17 residues. The CDR3: CSSSSMSGSAGTGELFF. Here the CDR3 DNA reads TGTTCCAGCAGCTCCATGAGCGGGAGCGCGGGCACCGGGGAGCTGTTTTTT.

This clonotype has a handful of counts. The chain has TRBV30 and TRBJ2-1; no clear D gene. Deletions cut 0 bases from V and 9 bases from J, with 9 bases between. CDR1 is GTSNPN and CDR2 is SVGIG in the germline V gene (reference sequence). This CDR3 has 12 residues. CDR3 residues: CAWSVAAGEQFF. CDR3 in DNA: TGTGCCTGGAGTGTTGCCGCCGGTGAGCAGTTCTTC.

There are many counts of this clonotype. The rearrangement uses TRBV20-1 and TRBJ1-5; TRBD1 is a possible D gene (5 bases). CDR1 and CDR2 from the germline V gene are DFQATT and SNEGSKA (reference sequence). The CDR3 has 15 amino acids. Between the trimmed V and J ends, which lost 0 bases and 3 bases, there was a span of 12 bases. CDR3 loop: CSARDQGGYNQPQHF. Here the CDR3 DNA reads TGCAGTGCTAGAGATCAGGGCGGATACAATCAGCCCCAGCATTTT.

This clonotype was detected ten times or more. J is TRBJ2-1 and V is TRBV10-3; a weak D match, TRBD1 (5 bases). The CDR3 runs to 13 residues. Trimming removed 6 bases from V and 7 bases from J, with 13 bases in between. The germline V gene has CDR1 ENHRY and CDR2 SYGVKD. The CDR3: CAISPDKPNEQFF. The CDR3 nucleotides read TGTGCCATCAGCCCGGACAAGCCGAATGAGCAGTTCTTC.

In its sample, this clonotype was seen a few times. The chain recombines TRBV3-1 with TRBJ2-7; D uncertain. Trimming took 1 base from V and 7 from J, leaving 5 bases between them. The germline V gene has CDR1 LGHDT and CDR2 YNNKEL (reference sequence). The CDR3 is 11 residues long. CDR3 nucleotide sequence: TGTGCCAGCAGCCAAGGGCTGGAGCAGTACTTC. Encoded protein: CASSQGLEQYF.